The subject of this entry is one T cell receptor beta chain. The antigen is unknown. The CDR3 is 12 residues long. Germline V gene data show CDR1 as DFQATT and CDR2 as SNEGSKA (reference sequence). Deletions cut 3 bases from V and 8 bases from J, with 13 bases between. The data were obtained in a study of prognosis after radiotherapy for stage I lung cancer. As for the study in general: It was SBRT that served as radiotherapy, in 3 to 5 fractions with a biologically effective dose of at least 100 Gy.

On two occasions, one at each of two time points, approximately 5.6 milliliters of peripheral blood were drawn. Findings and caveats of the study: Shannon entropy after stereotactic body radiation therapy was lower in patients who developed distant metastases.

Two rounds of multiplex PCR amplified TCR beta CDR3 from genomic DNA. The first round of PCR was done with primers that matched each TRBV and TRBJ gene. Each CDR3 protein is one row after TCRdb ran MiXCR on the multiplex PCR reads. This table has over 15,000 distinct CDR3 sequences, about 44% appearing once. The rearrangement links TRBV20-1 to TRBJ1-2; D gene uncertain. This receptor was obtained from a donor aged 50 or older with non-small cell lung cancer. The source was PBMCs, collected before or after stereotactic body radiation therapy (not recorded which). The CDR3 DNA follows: TGCAGTGCTAGCCTCTCTTATCGCGGCTACACCTTC. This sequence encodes CSASLSYRGYTF.